This entry describes one T cell receptor beta chain. What it binds is not known. A much more abundant neighbour one base away suggests this may be a read error. CDR3 size: 14 residues. The V end was cut by 7 bases, the J end by 5 bases, with 14 bases between. From germline, CDR1 is LNHDA and CDR2 SQIVND (reference sequence). This sample stems from a study of early T cells in non-severe SARS-CoV-2 infection. General study findings and limits: In VDJdb matching, anti-spike CD8 responses were favored while private and CD4 specificities went missing.

Each cDNA molecule carried a unique molecular identifier. MiXCR, applied by TCRdb to the 5' RACE reads, yields one record per CDR3 protein. In the table there are about 76,000 distinct CDR3 sequences, 11% of which are singletons. The TCR sequence derives from an adult who was a healthcare worker with PCR-confirmed SARS-CoV-2 infection or an uninfected control (not recorded which). The specimen was whole blood. This rearrangement joins TRBV19 to TRBJ2-2; D might be TRBD2 (6 bases). Written as DNA, the CDR3 is TGTGCCAGTACTCCCGGCGGGGAAACCGGGGAGCTGTTTTTT. Residues: CASTPGGETGELFF.